The rows below give T cell receptor beta chains drawn from one sample of a study of PD-1 blockade in classical Hodgkin lymphoma. Sequenced by immunoSEQ multiplex PCR; TCRdb stores in-frame clones only, minus some. The sample gives about 28,000 clones, roughly four fifths of which show up once; about 0.6% is in the top ten. This material consisted of CD4+ T cells from blood, taken before the fourth cycle of nivolumab. These TCRs come from a human donor with classical Hodgkin lymphoma. Both conserved end residues are part of each CDR3. The D gene is left open where the match is weak. Size values are once, few and many counts, or a class for expanded clones, and some rows have none.

clone_size j_call d_call v_call cdr3_aa cdr3_nt
- TRBJ1-2 - TRBV6-6 CASSYYSGNYGYTF TGTGCCAGCAGTTACTATTCAGGGAACTATGGCTACACCTTC
- TRBJ2-7 - TRBV5-4 CASSSFKSLSYEQYF TGTGCCAGCAGCAGCTTCAAATCCCTCTCCTACGAGCAGTACTTC
- TRBJ2-1 TRBD1 TRBV7-3 CASSSDRVEQFF TGTGCCAGCAGCTCAGACAGGGTCGAGCAGTTCTTC
- TRBJ1-1 - TRBV6-5 CASSTTDRMNTEAFF TGTGCCAGCAGTACCACCGACAGGATGAACACTGAAGCTTTCTTT
few TRBJ2-5 TRBD1 TRBV4-2 CASSQTRDRGGETQYF TGTGCCAGCAGCCAAACCCGTGACAGGGGTGGTGAGACCCAGTACTTC
- TRBJ2-1 - TRBV5-6 CASSTRGEQFF TGTGCCAGCAGCACCAGAGGGGAGCAGTTCTTC
- TRBJ2-7 TRBD1 TRBV5-1 CASSPLEGASEQYF TGCGCCAGCAGCCCCCTAGAGGGGGCAAGCGAGCAGTACTTC
- TRBJ1-1 TRBD1 TRBV6-5 CASSYSGQGDTEAFF TGTGCCAGCAGTTACTCGGGACAGGGGGACACTGAAGCTTTCTTT
few TRBJ1-2 TRBD1 TRBV6-5 CASRRQGVIYGYTF TGTGCCAGCAGAAGACAGGGCGTTATCTATGGCTACACCTTC
- TRBJ1-2 - TRBV28 CASSFPEFYGYTF TGTGCCAGCAGTTTCCCGGAATTCTATGGCTACACCTTC
few TRBJ1-4 - TRBV2 CASSQQGLYEKLFF TGTGCCAGCAGTCAACAGGGCTTGTATGAAAAACTGTTTTTT
- TRBJ1-4 - TRBV18 CASSPGATNEKLFF TGTGCCAGCTCACCGGGCGCAACTAATGAAAAACTGTTTTTT
- TRBJ2-1 - TRBV10-3 CAISPGSEQFF TGTGCCATCAGTCCAGGGAGTGAGCAGTTCTTC
once TRBJ1-2 - TRBV7-2 CASSPLGHYGYTF TGTGCCAGCAGCCCCCTTGGGCATTATGGCTACACCTTC
- TRBJ2-2 - TRBV5-1 CASSLGVSSTGELFF TGCGCCAGCAGCTTGGGAGTTAGCAGCACCGGGGAGCTGTTTTTT
- TRBJ2-2 TRBD1 TRBV5-4 CASSLTGQITTGELFF TGTGCCAGCAGCCTAACGGGACAGATCACAACCGGGGAGCTGTTTTTT
- TRBJ1-1 - TRBV6-5 CASRGVTEAFF TGTGCCAGCAGGGGGGTGACTGAAGCTTTCTTT
- TRBJ2-1 TRBD1 TRBV19 CASSIELDRAEQFF TGTGCCAGTAGTATAGAGCTAGACAGGGCTGAGCAGTTCTTC
- TRBJ2-5 - TRBV20-1 CSARAAETQYF TGCAGTGCTAGGGCCGCCGAGACCCAGTACTTC
- TRBJ1-1 - TRBV5-6 CASSPVARANTEAFF TGTGCCAGCAGCCCCGTTGCTCGGGCCAACACTGAAGCTTTCTTT
- TRBJ1-3 - TRBV10-3 CAISLPGRRSGNTIYF TGTGCCATCAGTTTACCGGGACGGCGCTCTGGAAACACCATATATTTT
- TRBJ1-2 TRBD1 TRBV2 CASSDAAGGMGYGYTF TGTGCCAGCAGTGATGCGGCAGGGGGTATGGGCTATGGCTACACCTTC
- TRBJ1-1 - TRBV19 CASSISSLRRNTEAFF TGTGCCAGTAGTATATCCTCGTTAAGGAGGAACACTGAAGCTTTCTTT
- TRBJ2-1 - TRBV6-1 CASTEGRGSYNEQFF TGTGCCAGCACCGAGGGCAGGGGTTCCTACAATGAGCAGTTCTTC
- TRBJ2-3 - TRBV4-2 CASSQPGDPTDTQYF TGTGCCAGCAGCCAACCGGGGGACCCCACAGATACGCAGTATTTT
- TRBJ1-4 TRBD1 TRBV5-4 CASSMGGDSGEKLFF TGTGCCAGCAGTATGGGGGGGGACAGCGGTGAAAAACTGTTTTTT
once TRBJ1-1 TRBD1 TRBV7-9 CASSADRGSTEAFF TGTGCCAGCAGCGCGGACAGGGGGTCTACTGAAGCTTTCTTT
few TRBJ2-7 - TRBV2 CASSGWEVAYEQYF TGTGCCAGCAGTGGGTGGGAGGTAGCCTACGAGCAGTACTTC
- TRBJ2-3 TRBD2 TRBV18 CASSLSTSGRRTDTQYF TGTGCCAGCTCACTCTCGACTAGCGGGAGGAGGACAGATACGCAGTATTTT
once TRBJ1-4 - TRBV4-1 CASSQGGNEKLFF TGCGCCAGCAGCCAAGGAGGTAATGAAAAACTGTTTTTT
- TRBJ2-7 - TRBV30 CAWNGGALSYEQYF TGTGCCTGGAATGGAGGTGCCCTCTCCTACGAGCAGTACTTC
- TRBJ1-2 TRBD1 TRBV6-1 CATRDRANYGYTF TGTGCCACCCGGGACAGGGCCAACTATGGCTACACCTTC
few TRBJ1-1 - TRBV7-9 CASSKSPGIGAFF TGTGCCAGCAGCAAAAGTCCAGGGATTGGAGCTTTCTTT
- TRBJ2-2 - TRBV5-8 CASSLDRLVTGELFF TGTGCCAGCAGCTTGGATCGATTGGTTACCGGGGAGCTGTTTTTT
- TRBJ1-1 - TRBV29-1 CSSKGGGTEAFF TGCAGCTCAAAAGGGGGGGGCACTGAAGCTTTCTTT
- TRBJ2-7 - TRBV4-2 CASSQDTPRDGSSYEQYF TGTGCCAGCAGCCAAGATACCCCGAGGGACGGGAGCTCCTACGAGCAGTACTTC
- TRBJ2-2 - TRBV7-9 CASSLARVIGRITGELFF TGTGCCAGCAGCTTAGCCCGGGTTATCGGGAGAATTACCGGGGAGCTGTTTTTT
- TRBJ2-3 TRBD2 TRBV5-1 CASSLLAGGPTDTQYF TGCGCCAGCAGCTTACTAGCGGGGGGCCCCACAGATACGCAGTATTTT